The 18 T cell receptor beta chains presented below share a single source sample, sequenced in a study of graft-versus-host responses after intestinal transplantation. Clones were sequenced by immunoSEQ multiplex PCR, and TCRdb holds only the in-frame ones, with some missing. The repertoire holds tens of thousands of clones, under 90% seen once, with 0.11% in the top ten. For these TCRs, the target antigens are not known. The input for sequencing was unstimulated CD4+ T cells sorted from spleen or lymph node cells, taken before intestinal transplant. These receptors all stem from a human donor who received an intestinal transplant.

The chain is built from TRBV9 and TRBJ2-3; 8 bases agree with TRBD2. The germline V gene has CDR1 SGDLS and CDR2 YYNGEE. Trimming at V came to 2 bases and at J to 2 bases, leaving 10 bases not matched to a gene. The CDR3 length is 17 residues. The CDR3 region has the DNA TGTGCCAGCAGCGTGGGACGGGGGGGAATCGCCACAGATACGCAGTATTTT. Protein: CASSVGRGGIATDTQYF.

The chain is built from TRBV5-1 and TRBJ2-7, with 8 nucleotides matching TRBD1. V was clipped by 0 bases and J by 3 bases; unmatched bases: 2. Germline V gene sequence: CDR1 SGHRS, CDR2 YFSETQ. The CDR3 is made up of 14 amino acids. The CDR3 nucleotides are TGCGCCAGCAGCTTGGGAGACAGGGGCTACGAGCAGTACTTC. It encodes CASSLGDRGYEQYF.

This chain connects TRBV7-3 to TRBJ1-1, with 7 bases fitting TRBD1. After removal of 5 bases from V and 0 bases from J, the junction contained 9 bases not matched to a gene. Germline loops: CDR1 SGHTA, CDR2 FQGTGA. The CDR3 length is 16 residues. The CDR3, as DNA: TGTGCCAGCAGCCCTGACCGGGACAGCATGAACACTGAAGCTTTCTTT. Residues: CASSPDRDSMNTEAFF. Combining the CDR3 with reference TRBV7-3 and TRBJ1-1 gives the whole variable domain GAGVSQTPSNKVTEKGKYVELRCDPISGHTALYWYRQSLGQGPEFLIYFQGTGAADDSGLPNDRFFAVRPEGSVSTLKIQRTERGDSAVYLCASSPDRDSMNTEAFFGQGTRLTVV.

The chain recombines TRBV28 with TRBJ1-2; D is uncertain. The V end lost 6 bases, the J end lost 4 bases, and 15 bases lay between the germline ends. This CDR3 has 14 residues. Germline lookup yields CDR1 MDHEN and CDR2 SYDVKM. CDR3 in DNA: TGTGCCAGCAGAAGACCCCCAGAGGCCTATGGCTACACCTTC. Translated: CASRRPPEAYGYTF.

The chain recombines TRBV14 with TRBJ1-3; D is ambiguous. Per germline, CDR1 SGHDN and CDR2 FVKESK. V lost 1 base to trimming and J lost 5 bases, with 9 bases between them. The length of the CDR3 is 14 residues. The CDR3 DNA reads TGTGCCAGCAGCCAAGGGCGGATGAGAAACACCATATATTTT. Translated: CASSQGRMRNTIYF.

The rearrangement links TRBV11-2 to TRBJ1-5, with D unclear. Deletions cut 5 bases from V and 1 base from J, with 12 bases between. Germline CDR1 reads SGHAT; CDR2 reads FQNNGV. CDR3 size: 15 residues. The CDR3 DNA reads as TGTGCCAGCAGCCCGAGGCCCACCAGCAATCAGCCCCAGCATTTT. Translation: CASSPRPTSNQPQHF.

V is TRBV5-4 and J is TRBJ2-5, with 7 bases matching TRBD1. The CDR3 sequence is 13 residues long. The V segment lost 4 bases and the J segment 9 bases; nucleotides outside the gene matches: 9. Looked up from germline, CDR1 is SGHNT and CDR2 is YYREEE (reference sequence). CDR3 protein: CASSQSQGWAQYF. For the CDR3, the DNA is TGTGCCAGCAGCCAATCACAGGGGTGGGCCCAGTACTTC.

The chain is built from TRBV18 and TRBJ2-1; D may be TRBD2 (7 bases). Looked up from germline, CDR1 is KGHSH and CDR2 is LQKENI. This CDR3 region has 16 residues. V was trimmed by 4 bases and J by 4 bases, leaving 17 bases between them. The CDR3 reads CASSLRGGGAYNEQFF. CDR3 bases: TGTGCCAGCTCACTCCGAGGAGGGGGGGCGTACAATGAGCAGTTCTTC.

The rearrangement joins TRBV12-5 to TRBJ2-3, with D possibly matching TRBD2 (5 bases). This CDR3 contains 14 residues. CDR1 is LGHNT, CDR2 FRNRAP, per germline. V was clipped by 3 bases and J by 6 bases, with 13 bases between them. For the CDR3, the DNA is TGTGCTAGTGGTTTAAGGAGCGGAGGTGATACGCAGTATTTT. Translation: CASGLRSGGDTQYF. Filled out from reference TRBV12-5 and TRBJ2-3, the complete variable domain reads DARVTQTPRHKVTEMGQEVTMRCQPILGHNTVFWYRQTMMQGLELLAYFRNRAPLDDSGMPKDRFSAEMPDATLATLKIQPSEPRDSAVYFCASGLRSGGDTQYFGPGTRLTVL.

The rearrangement uses TRBV6-6 and TRBJ2-3; TRBD2 matches 13 bases. The CDR3 contains 15 residues. V lost 5 bases, J lost 5 bases, and 4 bases stayed unmatched. CDR1 MNHNY and CDR2 SVGAGI come from the germline V gene (reference sequence). CDR3 nucleotides: TGTGCCAGCAGTACTAGCGGGGGGGCCCGAGATACGCAGTATTTT. Its protein product is CASSTSGGARDTQYF.

The gene calls are TRBV6-5 and TRBJ2-7, with 10 positions matching TRBD1. The germline V gene encodes CDR1 MNHEY and CDR2 SVGAGI. With 5 bases clipped from V and 3 bases from J, the junction kept 7 bases outside the gene matches. This CDR3 comprises 15 residues. CDR3 sequence reads: CASSVNRDRGYEQYF. In DNA form, the CDR3 reads TGTGCCAGCAGTGTCAACCGGGACAGGGGCTACGAGCAGTACTTC.

This chain links TRBV10-2 with TRBJ2-5; 9 positions agree with TRBD2. The CDR3 covers 16 residues. Germline CDR1 is WSHSY and CDR2 is SAAADI. The V and J ends lost 6 bases and 0 bases, in that order; junction bases with no gene match: 8. The CDR3 is CASRSSGGPYQETQYF. The DNA for the CDR3 is TGCGCCAGCAGGAGTAGCGGGGGCCCCTACCAAGAGACCCAGTACTTC.

The rearrangement joins TRBV18 to TRBJ1-4; TRBD1 matches at 11 bases. This CDR3 has 17 amino acids. V was clipped by 4 bases and J by 3 bases; unmatched bases: 7. CDR1 KGHSH and CDR2 LQKENI come from the germline V gene. This CDR3 reads CASSQFGQGAPNEKLFF. CDR3 DNA sequence: TGTGCCAGCTCACAGTTTGGACAGGGGGCGCCTAATGAAAAACTGTTTTTT.

The chain links TRBV7-6 to TRBJ2-1; no definite D call. The germline V and J ends were trimmed by 1 base and 1 base, with 11 bases remaining between them. Looked up from germline, CDR1 is SGHVS and CDR2 is FNYEAQ. CDR3 length: 16 residues. The CDR3 coding sequence is TGTGCCAGCAGCTTAGGCCCCAAGCTTTCCTACAATGAGCAGTTCTTC. This translates into CASSLGPKLSYNEQFF.

V usage is TRBV7-2 and J usage is TRBJ2-7, with a possible D match to TRBD2 (5 bases). The CDR3 is 14 residues long. V dropped 5 bases and J dropped 1 base, with 12 bases sitting between them. Germline CDR1 SGHTA, CDR2 FQGNSA. CDR3 sequence: CASSPRTGSYEQYF. For the CDR3, the DNA is TGTGCCAGCAGCCCACGGACGGGATCCTACGAGCAGTACTTC.

The chain combines TRBV7-3 with TRBJ1-2, with 9 bases fitting TRBD1. The ends lost 1 base at V and 7 bases at J; junction bases unmatched: 10. Germline lookup yields CDR1 SGHTA and CDR2 FQGTGA. This CDR3 region has 16 residues. CDR3 bases: TGTGCCAGCAGCTTAATGCCTACAGGGGGCCCTCGTGGCTACACCTTC. It is translated as CASSLMPTGGPRGYTF.

The V and J genes are TRBV7-2 and TRBJ1-5; D call uncertain. This CDR3 spans 14 amino acids. V lost 1 base and J 5 bases, leaving 9 bases between the germline ends. Germline-derived CDR1 and CDR2 are SGHTA and FQGNSA. CDR3 protein: CASSLGGGYQPQHF. The CDR3 DNA is TGTGCCAGCAGCTTAGGAGGCGGTTATCAGCCCCAGCATTTT.

This chain links TRBV7-3 with TRBJ1-1; TRBD1 aligns across 10 bases. V lost 1 base, J lost 7 bases, and 18 bases stayed unmatched. The CDR3 consists of 19 residues. The germline V gene has CDR1 SGHTA and CDR2 FQGTGA. This chain's CDR3 is CASSLRPMQGTGEVGEAFF. The DNA of the CDR3 is TGTGCCAGCAGCTTAAGGCCCATGCAGGGGACAGGGGAGGTCGGTGAAGCTTTCTTT.